Presented here are 13 T cell receptor beta chains from one specimen sequenced in a study of vaccination and CD4 T cells after COVID-19. As to treatment: roughly 11-day PBMC culture with coronavirus spike peptide pools or control peptides (ViraFEST assay). These receptors lack a known antigen. The Oncomine TCR Beta short-read assay was applied to DNA of cultured CD4+ T cells. TCRdb redid the calling of the PCR reads with MiXCR, one entry per CDR3 protein. The table includes around 8,300 distinct CDR3 sequences, about two thirds detected once. Sequencing was performed on cultured CD4+ T cells from blood, taken after SARS-CoV-2 vaccination. Source of these receptors: a human donor with COVID-19.

In its sample, this clonotype was seen a few times. The V gene is TRBV20-1, the J gene TRBJ1-1; D gene ambiguous. V lost 1 base and J 0 bases, leaving 6 bases between the germline ends. Germline V lookup: CDR1 DFQATT, CDR2 SNEGSKA (reference sequence). There are 13 residues in the CDR3. The CDR3 coding sequence is TGCAGTGCTAGAGCCTACATGAACACTGAAGCTTTCTTT. Translation gives CSARAYMNTEAFF.

The chain has TRBV7-2 and TRBJ2-3, with D perhaps TRBD1 (6 bases). Germline-derived CDR1 and CDR2 are SGHTA and FQGNSA. Trimming pared 5 bases from V and 0 bases from J, leaving 15 bases between. The CDR3 length is 16 residues. This CDR3 reads CASSGGTGTSTDTQYF. In nucleotides, the CDR3 is TGTGCCAGCAGCGGAGGAACAGGGACCAGCACAGATACGCAGTATTTT.

This sequence joins TRBV20-1 and TRBJ2-5, with 10 bases identical to TRBD1. V dropped 6 bases and J dropped 2; count of bases not matched to a gene: 0. This CDR3 has 12 amino acids. CDR1 is DFQATT and CDR2 is SNEGSKA in the germline V gene (reference sequence). The CDR3: CSADRGQETQYF. The CDR3 bases are TGCAGTGCGGACAGGGGGCAAGAGACCCAGTACTTC.

V usage is TRBV7-9 and J usage is TRBJ2-1, with D maybe TRBD2 (5 bases). The germline V gene has CDR1 SEHNR and CDR2 FQNEAQ (reference sequence). V was cut by 0 bases and J by 6 bases, with 15 bases left in between. There are 16 residues in the CDR3. CDR3 protein: CASSLAEVGRVNEQFF. DNA of the CDR3: TGTGCCAGCAGCTTAGCGGAAGTAGGGCGGGTCAATGAGCAGTTCTTC.

This clonotype has just a few counts. The genes are TRBV15 and TRBJ1-6, with D unclear. The V end lost 1 base, the J end lost 1 base, and 11 bases lay between the germline ends. The CDR3 covers 17 residues. CDR1 is LNHNV and CDR2 is YYDKDF in the germline V gene (reference sequence). Here the CDR3 reads CATSRASGISYNSPLHF. The CDR3 nucleotides are TGTGCCACCAGCAGAGCTAGTGGGATTTCCTATAATTCACCCCTCCACTTT.

The chain couples TRBV11-2 to TRBJ1-1; D is unresolved. V lost 5 bases, J lost 2 bases, and 15 bases lay in between. The germline V gene has CDR1 SGHAT and CDR2 FQNNGV. The CDR3 extends over 15 amino acids. The CDR3 nucleotides read TGTGCCAGCAGCCCGACGGGTAGGACTAACACTGAAGCTTTCTTT. It codes for CASSPTGRTNTEAFF.

The chain carries TRBV6-2 or TRBV6-3 and TRBJ2-5; TRBD2 matches 10 bases. The CDR3 is made up of 15 amino acids. The ends lost 6 bases at V and 2 bases at J; junction bases unmatched: 6. Germline V gene data show CDR1 as MNHEY and CDR2 as SVGEGT. Here the CDR3 reads CASRLAGVEQETQYF. CDR3 nucleotide sequence: TGTGCCAGCAGGCTAGCGGGGGTTGAGCAAGAGACCCAGTACTTC.

This clonotype came up a few times. The rearrangement links TRBV21-1 to TRBJ1-5. TRBV21-1 is a pseudogene locus. The CDR3 loop spans 15 amino acids. CDR3 sequence (DNA): TGTGCCAGCACCGGAGGGCGGGGGATAAGTCAGCCCCAGCATTTT. This codes for CASTGGRGISQPQHF.

The V gene is TRBV2, the J gene TRBJ1-2, with 8 positions matching TRBD1. The trim removed 0 bases at V and 4 bases at J, leaving 4 bases unmatched. The germline gives CDR1 SNHLY, CDR2 FYNNEI. The CDR3 is made up of 15 amino acids. For the CDR3, the DNA is TGTGCCAGCAGTGAAGCCTCAGGGGGCGTCTATGGCTACACCTTC. Protein product: CASSEASGGVYGYTF.

The chain joins TRBV11-1 to TRBJ2-2, with 9 bases identical to TRBD1. CDR1 and CDR2 from the germline V gene are SGHAT and FQDESV (reference sequence). The CDR3 sequence is 16 residues long. The V and J ends lost 1 base and 7 bases, in that order; junction bases with no gene match: 7. The CDR3 bases are TGTGCCAGCAGCTTAGGGAAGACAGGGGGAGACGGGGAGCTGTTTTTT. Its translation is CASSLGKTGGDGELFF.

The chain uses TRBV5-8 and TRBJ2-7; D uncertain. The CDR3 contains 14 residues. Germline V gene data show CDR1 as SGHTS and CDR2 as YDEGEE. V dropped 0 bases and J dropped 4 bases, with 11 bases sitting between them. The CDR3 protein is CASSLVPGLYEQYF. DNA of the CDR3: TGTGCCAGCAGCTTGGTCCCCGGGTTGTACGAGCAGTACTTC.

This clonotype has just a few counts. DNA for the CDR3: TGCAGTGCGCGCGACACGTACCGGTGGACCCAGTACTTC. This gives the protein CSARDTYRWTQYF. The rearrangement links TRBV20-1 to TRBJ2-5; D is ambiguous. Germline loops: CDR1 DFQATT, CDR2 SNEGSKA (reference sequence). Between the trimmed V and J ends, which lost 6 bases and 7 bases, there was a span of 18 bases. The CDR3 length is 13 residues.

The chain carries TRBV28 and TRBJ1-4; D is perhaps TRBD1 (5 bases). Germline lookup yields CDR1 MDHEN and CDR2 SYDVKM. This CDR3 has 13 residues. Trimming left V 10 bases short and J 7 bases short, with 16 bases between. In DNA form, the CDR3 reads TGTGCCACCGCCCAGGGTGGGCTTGAAAAACTGTTTTTT. Its translation is CATAQGGLEKLFF.